These T cell receptor beta chains were read from a single sample in a study of response to subunit inactivated influenza vaccine. TCRdb itself ran the RT-PCR reads through MiXCR, one entry per CDR3 protein. The table lists 710,000 or so distinct CDR3 sequences, around 16% of them singletons, with roughly 11% in the top ten. The starting material was PBMCs from blood, obtained less than 13 days after vaccination. The receptors come from a man aged 50 to 60 who received an inactivated influenza vaccine. CDR3s include the opening cysteine and the closing phenylalanine or tryptophan. Fields, in order: J gene, D gene, clone size, V gene, CDR3 protein, CDR3 DNA. A D gene is named only where the DNA matches it firmly. The listing skips clone size in some rows; elsewhere it reads once, few, many or a size class.

J gene: TRBJ1-2; D gene: .; clone size: many; V gene: TRBV7-9; CDR3 protein: CASSPIRGLNYGYTF; CDR3 DNA: TGTGCCAGCAGCCCAATTCGGGGGCTTAACTATGGCTACACCTTC
J gene: TRBJ2-1; D gene: TRBD1; clone size: many; V gene: TRBV15; CDR3 protein: CATSGDSGQGYNEQFF; CDR3 DNA: TGTGCCACCAGCGGCGACTCGGGACAGGGGTACAATGAGCAGTTCTTC
J gene: TRBJ2-2; D gene: TRBD2; clone size: few; V gene: TRBV12-3/TRBV12-4; CDR3 protein: CASSFGGSVTGELFF; CDR3 DNA: TGTGCCAGCAGTTTTGGCGGGAGCGTCACCGGGGAGCTGTTTTTT
J gene: TRBJ1-2; D gene: TRBD1; clone size: .; V gene: TRBV28; CDR3 protein: CASSLPGGAYGYTF; CDR3 DNA: TGTGCCAGCAGTTTACCAGGGGGGGCCTATGGCTACACCTTC
J gene: TRBJ2-7; D gene: TRBD2; clone size: few; V gene: TRBV5-1; CDR3 protein: CASSLDGLAGGDEQYF; CDR3 DNA: TGCGCCAGCAGCCTTGATGGACTAGCGGGAGGCGACGAGCAGTACTTC
J gene: TRBJ2-5; D gene: .; clone size: .; V gene: TRBV5-1; CDR3 protein: CASSFSGPETQYF; CDR3 DNA: TGCGCCAGCAGCTTTTCAGGGCCCGAGACCCAGTACTTC
J gene: TRBJ2-1; D gene: TRBD1; clone size: few; V gene: TRBV11-3; CDR3 protein: CASSRTGQGHEQFF; CDR3 DNA: TGTGCCAGCAGCCGGACGGGACAGGGACATGAGCAGTTCTTC
J gene: TRBJ2-2; D gene: .; clone size: few; V gene: TRBV7-8; CDR3 protein: CASSLRDGADTGELFF; CDR3 DNA: TGTGCCAGCAGCTTAAGGGACGGGGCGGACACCGGGGAGCTGTTTTTT
J gene: TRBJ1-6; D gene: .; clone size: .; V gene: TRBV7-6; CDR3 protein: CASSAAGDNSPLHF; CDR3 DNA: TGTGCCAGCAGTGCGGCAGGGGATAATTCACCCCTCCACTTT
J gene: TRBJ2-7; D gene: .; clone size: few; V gene: TRBV20-1; CDR3 protein: CSGKPPRTHPSYEQYF; CDR3 DNA: TGCAGTGGGAAGCCCCCGCGGACTCACCCTTCCTACGAGCAGTACTTC
J gene: TRBJ2-1; D gene: .; clone size: .; V gene: TRBV6-2/TRBV6-3; CDR3 protein: CASSDLRRANEQFF; CDR3 DNA: TGTGCCAGCAGTGACCTGAGGAGGGCGAATGAGCAGTTCTTC
J gene: TRBJ2-7; D gene: .; clone size: .; V gene: TRBV7-9; CDR3 protein: CASSLGWQGRLYEQYF; CDR3 DNA: TGTGCCAGCAGCTTAGGCTGGCAGGGTAGACTCTACGAGCAGTACTTC
J gene: TRBJ2-5; D gene: TRBD2; clone size: few; V gene: TRBV20-1; CDR3 protein: CSARSSGRETQYF; CDR3 DNA: TGCAGTGCTAGGTCAAGCGGGAGGGAGACCCAGTACTTC
J gene: TRBJ2-2; D gene: .; clone size: few; V gene: TRBV27; CDR3 protein: CASSLSSASNTGELFF; CDR3 DNA: TGTGCCAGCAGTTTATCGTCCGCATCGAACACCGGGGAGCTGTTTTTT
J gene: TRBJ2-7; D gene: .; clone size: few; V gene: TRBV6-1; CDR3 protein: CASSKDTTRQYF; CDR3 DNA: TGTGCCAGCAGCAAGGATACTACGAGGCAGTACTTC
J gene: TRBJ1-1; D gene: TRBD1; clone size: .; V gene: TRBV5-5; CDR3 protein: CASSFTEGANAFF; CDR3 DNA: TGTGCCAGCAGCTTCACGGAGGGGGCGAATGCTTTCTTT